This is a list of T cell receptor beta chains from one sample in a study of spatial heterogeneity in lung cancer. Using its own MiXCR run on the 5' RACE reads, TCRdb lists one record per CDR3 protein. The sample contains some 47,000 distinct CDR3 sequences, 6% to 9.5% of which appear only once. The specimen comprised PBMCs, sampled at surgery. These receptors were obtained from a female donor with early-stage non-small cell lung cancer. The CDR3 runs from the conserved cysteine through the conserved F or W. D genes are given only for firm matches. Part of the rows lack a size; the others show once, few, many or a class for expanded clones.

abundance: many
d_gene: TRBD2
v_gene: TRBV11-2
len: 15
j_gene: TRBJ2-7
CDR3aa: CASSQWRGVSYEQYF
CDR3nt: TGTGCCAGCAGCCAGTGGCGGGGGGTCTCCTACGAGCAGTACTTC

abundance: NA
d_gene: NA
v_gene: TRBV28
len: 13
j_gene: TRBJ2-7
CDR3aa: CASMREGGYEQYF
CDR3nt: TGTGCCAGCATGAGAGAGGGCGGCTACGAGCAGTACTTC

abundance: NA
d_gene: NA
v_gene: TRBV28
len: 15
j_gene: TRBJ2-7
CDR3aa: CASSFGGLGGTEQYF
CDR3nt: TGTGCCAGCAGTTTCGGGGGATTGGGCGGTACGGAGCAGTACTTC

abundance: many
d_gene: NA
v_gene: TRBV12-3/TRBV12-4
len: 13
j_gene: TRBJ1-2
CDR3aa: CASSFRSEGGYTF
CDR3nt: TGTGCCAGCAGTTTTCGTTCGGAGGGAGGCTACACCTTC

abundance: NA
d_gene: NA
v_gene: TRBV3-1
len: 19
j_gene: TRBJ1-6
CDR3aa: CASSQVGISPGRVRSPLHF
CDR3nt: TGTGCCAGCAGCCAAGTTGGAATTAGCCCAGGGAGGGTACGTTCACCCCTCCACTTT

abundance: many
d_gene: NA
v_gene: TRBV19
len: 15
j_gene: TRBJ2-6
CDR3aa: CASSIGATGANVLTF
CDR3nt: TGTGCCAGTAGTATAGGGGCAACTGGGGCCAACGTCCTGACTTTC

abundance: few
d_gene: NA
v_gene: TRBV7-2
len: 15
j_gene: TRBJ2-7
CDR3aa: CASSLGAVGTYEQYF
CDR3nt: TGTGCCAGCAGCTTAGGGGCGGTGGGCACCTACGAGCAGTACTTC

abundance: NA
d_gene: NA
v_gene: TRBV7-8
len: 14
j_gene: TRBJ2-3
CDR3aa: CASSQTRGQDTQYF
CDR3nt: TGTGCCAGCAGTCAGACGCGGGGCCAAGATACGCAGTATTTT

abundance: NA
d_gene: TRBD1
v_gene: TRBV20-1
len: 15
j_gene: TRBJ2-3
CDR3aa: CSLHGRTGGTDTQYF
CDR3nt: TGCAGCCTCCACGGGAGGACAGGGGGCACAGATACGCAGTATTTT

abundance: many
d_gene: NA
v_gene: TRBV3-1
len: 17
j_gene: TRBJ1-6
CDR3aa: CASRQGTGQTRDSPLHF
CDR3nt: TGTGCCAGCAGACAAGGTACTGGACAAACTAGGGATTCACCCCTCCACTTT

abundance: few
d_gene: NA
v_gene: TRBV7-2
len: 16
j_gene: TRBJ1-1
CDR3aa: CASSLASGSMNTEAFF
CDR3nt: TGTGCCAGCAGCTTAGCTTCGGGGAGTATGAACACTGAAGCTTTCTTT

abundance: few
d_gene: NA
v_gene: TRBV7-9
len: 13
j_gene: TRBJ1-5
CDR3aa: CASSPDSNQPQHF
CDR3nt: TGTGCCAGCAGCCCCGACAGCAATCAGCCCCAGCATTTT

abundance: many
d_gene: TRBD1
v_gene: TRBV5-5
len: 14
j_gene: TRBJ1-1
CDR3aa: CASSLGTVNTEAFF
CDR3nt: TGTGCCAGCAGCCTAGGGACAGTGAACACTGAAGCTTTCTTT

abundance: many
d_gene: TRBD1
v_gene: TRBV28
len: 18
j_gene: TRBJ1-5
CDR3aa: CASSLRDRGFGSNQPQHF
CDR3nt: TGTGCCAGCAGTCTTAGGGACAGGGGGTTTGGTAGCAATCAGCCCCAGCATTTT

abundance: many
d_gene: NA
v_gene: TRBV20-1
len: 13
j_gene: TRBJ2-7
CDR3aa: CSALSGSSYEQYF
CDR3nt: TGCAGTGCTCTTAGCGGATCCTCCTACGAGCAGTACTTC

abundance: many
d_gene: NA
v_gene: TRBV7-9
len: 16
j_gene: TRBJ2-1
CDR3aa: CASSSTGTIAYNEQFF
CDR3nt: TGTGCCAGCAGCTCGACCGGGACAATAGCCTACAATGAGCAGTTCTTC

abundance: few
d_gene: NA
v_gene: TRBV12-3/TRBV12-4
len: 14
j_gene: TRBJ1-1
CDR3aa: CASHGGALGTEAFF
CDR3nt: TGTGCCTCCCACGGGGGGGCTTTGGGCACTGAAGCTTTCTTT

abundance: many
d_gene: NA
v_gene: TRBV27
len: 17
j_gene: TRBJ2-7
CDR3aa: CASSRRQVFQSGYEQYF
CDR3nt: TGTGCCAGCAGCCGACGACAGGTCTTTCAGTCGGGCTACGAGCAGTACTTC

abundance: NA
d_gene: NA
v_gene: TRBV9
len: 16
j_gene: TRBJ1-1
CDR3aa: CASSVAAWGALTEAFF
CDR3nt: TGTGCCAGCAGCGTAGCTGCGTGGGGCGCGCTCACTGAAGCTTTCTTT

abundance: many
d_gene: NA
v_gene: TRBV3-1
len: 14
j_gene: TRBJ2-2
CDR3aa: CASSHMVPIGELFF
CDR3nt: TGTGCCAGCAGCCATATGGTTCCTATCGGGGAGCTGTTTTTT

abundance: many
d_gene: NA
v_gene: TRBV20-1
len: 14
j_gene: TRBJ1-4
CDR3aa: CSASLDATNEKLFF
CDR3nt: TGCAGTGCTAGCTTGGATGCAACTAATGAAAAACTGTTTTTT

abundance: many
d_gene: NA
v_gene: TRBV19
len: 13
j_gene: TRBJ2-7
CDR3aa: CASGPTLPYEQYF
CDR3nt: TGTGCCAGCGGCCCGACCCTCCCCTACGAGCAGTACTTC

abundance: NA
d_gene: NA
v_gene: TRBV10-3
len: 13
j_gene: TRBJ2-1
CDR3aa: CASGSGPYNEQFF
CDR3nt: TGTGCCTCAGGGAGCGGACCTTACAATGAGCAGTTCTTC

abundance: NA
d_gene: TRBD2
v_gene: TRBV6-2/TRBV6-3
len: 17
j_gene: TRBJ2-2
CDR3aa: CASSPSSGLPNTGELFF
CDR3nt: TGTGCCAGCAGCCCATCTTCGGGACTACCCAACACCGGGGAGCTGTTTTTT

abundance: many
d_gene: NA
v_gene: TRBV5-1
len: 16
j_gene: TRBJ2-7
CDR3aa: CASSAGGGSSPYEQYF
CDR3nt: TGCGCCAGCAGCGCTGGAGGGGGGAGTAGTCCCTACGAGCAGTACTTC

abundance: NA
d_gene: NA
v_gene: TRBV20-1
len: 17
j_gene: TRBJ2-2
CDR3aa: CSARKGRGATNTGELFF
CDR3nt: TGCAGTGCTAGAAAAGGGAGGGGGGCTACTAACACCGGGGAGCTGTTTTTT

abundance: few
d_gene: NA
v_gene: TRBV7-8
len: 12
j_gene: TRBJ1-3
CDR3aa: CASSSGGNTIYF
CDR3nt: TGTGCCAGCAGCTCCGGAGGAAACACCATATATTTT

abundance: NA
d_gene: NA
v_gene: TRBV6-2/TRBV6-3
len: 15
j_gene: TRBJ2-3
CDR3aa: CASSYTGTSQDTQYF
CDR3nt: TGTGCCAGCAGTTACACCGGCACTAGTCAAGATACGCAGTATTTT

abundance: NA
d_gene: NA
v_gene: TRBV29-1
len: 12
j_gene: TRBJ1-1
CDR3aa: CSVESGNPEAFF
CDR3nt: TGCAGCGTTGAGTCAGGGAACCCTGAAGCTTTCTTT

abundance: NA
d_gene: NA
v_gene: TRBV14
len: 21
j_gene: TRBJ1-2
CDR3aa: CASSQDGTDKEVLPLYYGYTF
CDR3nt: TGTGCCAGCAGCCAAGATGGGACGGACAAGGAGGTTCTTCCATTGTACTATGGCTACACCTTC

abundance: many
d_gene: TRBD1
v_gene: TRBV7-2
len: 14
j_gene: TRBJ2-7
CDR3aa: CASSLYGQGREQYF
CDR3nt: TGTGCCAGCAGCTTATACGGACAGGGGCGGGAGCAGTACTTC